This T cell receptor beta chain was captured by sequencing in a study of blood T cells in healthy people across ages (dated by TCRdb to between 2014 and 2017). Context from the whole study: In model experiments, roughly one uniquely barcoded TCR beta cDNA molecule per two T cells was captured by template switching. Using deep sequencing normalized with unique cDNA molecular identifiers, the study measured how TCR beta repertoire diversity changes with age. The donors were split into four age groups: young (average around 15 years), middle-aged (more than 35), aged (roughly 65) and long-lived (under 85). Donors of different ages were randomly distributed across sequencing lanes to avoid experimental bias. The study analyzed two additional independent replicas of 1 million unique cDNA reads from the same blood draw for two donors, one aged 18 to 29 and one aged 80 or older.

The approximately 39 donors, aged about 6 to 95 years, were systemically healthy Caucasian individuals from Russia. Each donor gave about 9.8 milliliters of peripheral blood, drawn into EDTA-treated Vacutainer tubes. PBMCs were isolated by Ficoll-Paque density-gradient centrifugation, with at least 6 million obtained per sample. Total RNA, at least 5.5 micrograms per sample, was extracted from PBMCs with Trizol reagent. For every donor, an aliquot of PBMCs went through flow cytometry to measure the percentages of naive CD45RAhigh/CD27high T cells. The protocol used for the library was 5' RACE. The reads were generated on an Illumina HiSeq 2500. A second PCR of roughly 7 to 12 cycles was run with a J-beta primer mix and a sample-barcoded 5' primer. A unique molecular identifier was introduced onto each TCR beta cDNA molecule by a template-switch 5' adaptor carrying 12 random nucleotides. At least 2.5 million CDR3-containing paired-end reads were obtained from each sample. First-strand cDNA synthesis was performed from all RNA using the Mint cDNA synthesis kit, with priming by a TRBC-specific oligonucleotide. All cDNA was treated with uracil-DNA glycosylase and then went through a first 18-cycle PCR with the universal primers M1SS and BC2_uni_R. As for the authors' bioinformatics: For normalization, 1 million high-quality reads, each with a distinct molecular identifier, were randomly selected from each sample. Instead of being binned into consensus sequences, reads with shared molecular identifiers were discarded. MiTCR, set to a Q25 quality threshold and the strictest error-elimination algorithm, was used for CDR3 identification, clonotype clustering and error correction. Lower-bound total TCR beta diversity was estimated with a nonparametric unseen species model using Euler transformation. TCRdb redid the processing of the public reads, applying fastp at Q25 and MiXCR, and retained in-frame beta chains. Merged by CDR3 protein, the rows form single entries marked with the most common genes and DNA. These V and J calls originate from TCRdb's pipeline instead of the authors' own analysis. Recorded for this sample are 910,000 or so distinct CDR3 sequences; roughly half of them occurred a single time. Of the sample, about 21% is held by the ten largest clones.

Beyond this particular receptor, the publication reports: Compared with the aged group, more naive CD4+ T cells, fewer expanded clones and increased TCR diversity were shown by the long-lived group, suggesting age selection. As age increased, observed TCR beta diversity per million T cells dropped in a roughly linear way, and a significant reduction was already evident by age roughly 36. The CMV infection status of donors was not known, potentially confounding age-related changes in expanded clonotypes. Estimates of total diversity based on one million sequenced T cells were considered lower bounds and underestimates. Conclusive comparison of naive and antigen-experienced compartments was prevented by the profiling of bulk unsorted PBMCs. A strong correlation was found between observed TCR beta diversity and the percentage of naive T cells measured by flow cytometry.

Notes on this clonotype: The antigen it binds to is not known. No base quality information exists; no much larger clone differs at one position.

From the germline V gene (reference sequence), CDR1 is LGHDT and CDR2 is YNNKEL. Counted from cysteine to phenylalanine, this CDR3 has 13 amino acids. Only the CDR3 region is kept as DNA, spanning 39 bases read in frame from base 1. Trimming at the junction amounts to 1 base on V and 3 bases on J, and the germline ends lie 5 bases apart. Here the chain combines TRBV3-1 and TRBJ2-3, with the D gene too uncertain to name. The sequenced material came from blood. This receptor was taken from a woman aged 55-70 years in good health. The DNA is TGTGCCAGCAGCCAAGTGGGTACAGATACGCAGTATTTT. Translated, this gives CASSQVGTDTQYF.